The rows below give T cell receptor beta chains drawn from one sample of a study of shared clonotypes between healthy human individuals. Repertoires were generated with immunoSEQ multiplex PCR, while TCRdb's copy carries only in-frame clones and drops some. The sample yields some 2,100,000 clones, approximately 96% seen once. The sequenced material came from naive CD4+ T cells sorted from blood. The receptor set was obtained from a man younger than 30 in good health. The CDR3 runs from the conserved cysteine through the conserved F or W. A D gene is named only where the DNA matches it firmly. Clone size is not always given. Where it is, it says once, few, many or a class for expanded clones.

CDR3 DNA	CDR3 protein	clone size	V gene	J gene	D gene
TGTGCCAGCAGCTTGGAACAACGCTGGAACACCGGGGAGCTGTTTTTT	CASSLEQRWNTGELFF	NA	TRBV5-8	TRBJ2-2	NA
TGTGCCAGCAGTTCGCACCCAGGGTCGGGCTACACCTTC	CASSSHPGSGYTF	NA	TRBV28	TRBJ1-2	NA
TGTGCCTGGAGGGGACAGGGCTGGAGGACTGAAGCTTTCTTT	CAWRGQGWRTEAFF	NA	TRBV30	TRBJ1-1	TRBD1
TGCGCCAGCAGCTTGGGCGGGTCGGGCTACAATGAGCAGTTCTTC	CASSLGGSGYNEQFF	NA	TRBV5-1	TRBJ2-1	NA
TGCAGCGTCGACGCGGGGAGCCCACCTGAAGCTTTCTTT	CSVDAGSPPEAFF	once	TRBV29-1	TRBJ1-1	NA
TGTGCCAGCAGTGCCCTAAATGAGCAGTTCTTC	CASSALNEQFF	NA	TRBV6-1	TRBJ2-1	NA
TGTGCCAGCAAAGGACAGGTGGTGCCCGTAGCCAAAAACATTCAGTACTTC	CASKGQVVPVAKNIQYF	NA	TRBV28	TRBJ2-4	TRBD1
TGTGCCACCAGCAGGGGAGGGGGACAGGGACTGGGCTACACCTTC	CATSRGGGQGLGYTF	NA	TRBV15	TRBJ1-2	TRBD1
TGTGCCAGCAGCGTACGGGACTTCCTCTCCGATACGCAGTATTTT	CASSVRDFLSDTQYF	NA	TRBV9	TRBJ2-3	NA
TGCGCCAGCAGCTTATCTGGGACAGGGGGCAGCTATGGCTACACCTTC	CASSLSGTGGSYGYTF	NA	TRBV5-1	TRBJ1-2	TRBD1
TGTGCCAGCAGCGCGACAGGGAATGGCTACACCTTC	CASSATGNGYTF	NA	TRBV2	TRBJ1-2	TRBD1
TGTGCCAGCAGTGAATCGGACAGCGGAGTCATTCAGTACTTC	CASSESDSGVIQYF	once	TRBV6-1	TRBJ2-4	NA
TGTGCCAGCAGTTACTCGTCAGGAAGGGTCTACGAGCAGTACTTC	CASSYSSGRVYEQYF	NA	TRBV6-5	TRBJ2-7	NA
TGTGCCAGCAGCTTGGGACGGAGAACAGGGGTAAATGAGCAGTTCTTC	CASSLGRRTGVNEQFF	NA	TRBV5-4	TRBJ2-1	TRBD1
TGTGCCATCAGTGACTCTATGGGACTTACAGCGGGCGAGCAGTACTTC	CAISDSMGLTAGEQYF	NA	TRBV10-3	TRBJ2-7	NA
TGTGCCAGCAGTCCGGGACAGGCGAATCAGCCCCAGCATTTT	CASSPGQANQPQHF	once	TRBV2	TRBJ1-5	TRBD1
TGTGCCAGCAGCCCTAGACGGCTAGAGCAGTTCTTC	CASSPRRLEQFF	NA	TRBV7-8	TRBJ2-1	NA
TGCGCCAGCAGCTCAACCCCCGCGGACAGTCGAGCTTTCTTT	CASSSTPADSRAFF	NA	TRBV5-1	TRBJ1-1	NA
TGTGCCAGCTCAAACACGCCTATGAACACTGAAGCTTTCTTT	CASSNTPMNTEAFF	NA	TRBV18	TRBJ1-1	NA
TGTGCCAGCAGTGAACTCCATAATTCACCCCTCCACTTT	CASSELHNSPLHF	once	TRBV25-1	TRBJ1-6	NA
TGTGCCAGTAGTGAACAGGGGGCGCATAATTCACCCCTCCACTTT	CASSEQGAHNSPLHF	NA	TRBV19	TRBJ1-6	TRBD1
TGTGCCAGCAGTTACTTCGGAGCTAATGAAAAACTGTTTTTT	CASSYFGANEKLFF	NA	TRBV6-5	TRBJ1-4	NA